The 31 T cell receptor beta chains below were found in one sample sequenced in a study of cytomegalovirus exposure and HLA in healthy donors. The PCR used 60 Vbeta and 13 Jbeta primers. The assay was immunoSEQ multiplex PCR, and TCRdb's table has in-frame clones only and misses some. The profile covers 180,000 or so clones, with roughly 10% appearing a single time and over 1% taken by the ten largest. The sequenced sample was PBMCs. Receptor source: a woman in her thirties in good health and CMV-seropositive.

The J gene is TRBJ1-2, the V gene TRBV29-1, with D possibly being TRBD1 (5 bases). The CDR3 is 10 residues long. Trimming removed 7 bases at V and 8 bases at J, with 11 bases between. Germline CDR1 is SQVTM and CDR2 is ANQGSEA. CDR3 region: CSAAQEGYTF. CDR3 bases: TGCAGCGCGGCACAGGAAGGCTACACCTTC.

This clone was found a few times. The chain couples TRBV6-6 to TRBJ2-7; a weak D match, TRBD2 (6 bases). V lost 2 bases and J 0 bases, leaving 11 bases between the germline ends. CDR3 length equals 15 residues. From germline, CDR1 is MNHNY and CDR2 SVGAGI (reference sequence). The CDR3 DNA is TGTGCCAGCAGTTACGAGGGACTCTACTCCTACGAGCAGTACTTC. Its protein is CASSYEGLYSYEQYF.

CDR3 DNA: TGTGCCAGCAGTCCCGCCTACGAGCAGTACTTC. It specifies CASSPAYEQYF. V and J are TRBV6-6 and TRBJ2-7; D remains ambiguous. With 5 bases removed from V and 2 bases from J, the gap between germline ends came to 4 bases. Germline lookup yields CDR1 MNHNY and CDR2 SVGAGI (reference sequence). The CDR3 has 11 amino acids.

The chain couples TRBV7-8 to TRBJ2-7; TRBD2 aligns across 7 bases. Germline CDR1 and CDR2: SGHVS and FQNEAQ. There are 15 residues in the CDR3. V shed 5 bases and J 0 bases; nucleotides not matched to a gene: 7. CDR3 residues: CASSPSSGHSYEQYF. CDR3 nucleotide sequence: TGTGCCAGCAGCCCTTCTAGCGGCCACTCCTACGAGCAGTACTTC. The whole variable domain, filled in from reference TRBV7-8 and TRBJ2-7, reads GAGVSQSPRYKVAKRGQDVALRCDPISGHVSLFWYQQALGQGPEFLTYFQNEAQLDKSGLPSDRFFAERPEGSVSTLKIQRTQQEDSAVYLCASSPSSGHSYEQYFGPGTRLTVT.

CDR3 in DNA: TGTGCCAGCAGTACCCGGGACACCTCCGGTGGCTACACCTTC. Its protein is CASSTRDTSGGYTF. The V gene is TRBV6-6, the J gene TRBJ1-2, with a weak D call TRBD1 (6 bases). This CDR3 contains 14 residues. V was shortened by 5 bases and J by 7 bases, with 17 bases between the two germline ends. The germline CDR1 and CDR2 sequences are MNHNY and SVGAGI (reference sequence).

The V and J genes are TRBV18 and TRBJ2-2; weak D call: TRBD1 (6 bases). This CDR3 is built from 13 residues. The germline V and J ends were trimmed by 1 base and 11 bases, with 11 bases remaining between them. CDR1 KGHSH and CDR2 LQKENI come from the germline V gene. As DNA, the CDR3 is TGTGCCAGCTCACCACTGGACAGCGGTGAGCTGTTTTTT. Translation: CASSPLDSGELFF. The full variable domain, its missing parts supplied by reference TRBV18 and TRBJ2-2, is NAGVMQNPRHLVRRRGQEARLRCSPMKGHSHVYWYRQLPEEGLKFMVYLQKENIIDESGMPKERFSAEFPKEGPSILRIQQVVRGDSAAYFCASSPLDSGELFFGEGSRLTVL.

The gene calls are TRBV5-1 and TRBJ2-5; a weak D match, TRBD1 (5 bases). TRBJ2-7 explains the end of the DNA better; the J call may be wrong. CDR3 length equals 12 residues. Germline V gives CDR1 SGHRS, CDR2 YFSETQ. The CDR3 nucleotides read TGCGCCAGCAGCTTGAGGGGTCTCGAGCAGTACTTC. Translating it yields CASSLRGLEQYF.

This chain uses TRBV4-1 with TRBJ2-7; the match to TRBD1 covers 10 bases. The germline CDR1 and CDR2 sequences are MGHRA and YSYEKL. Trimming cost V 1 base and J 4 bases; bases outside gene matches: 4. This CDR3 spans 15 amino acids. CDR3 bases: TGCGCCAGCAGCCAAGTGACAGGGGGCAGTTACGAGCAGTACTTC. Protein sequence: CASSQVTGGSYEQYF.

The chain employs TRBV6-5 and TRBJ2-7, with a tentative D call TRBD1 (6 bases). This CDR3 comprises 15 residues. Germline assignment: CDR1 MNHEY and CDR2 SVGAGI. V was cut by 6 bases and J by 3 bases, with 18 bases left in between. The CDR3 is CASSKTGQRFYEQYF. The CDR3 bases are TGTGCCAGCAGCAAAACGGGACAAAGGTTCTACGAGCAGTACTTC.

The chain recombines TRBV11-2 with TRBJ2-7; no clear D gene. CDR1 and CDR2 (germline): SGHAT, FQNNGV. The CDR3 covers 12 residues. V shed 1 base and J shed 4 bases, with 5 bases lying between them. The CDR3 DNA sequence: TGTGCCAGCAGCTTAGCCCATTACGAGCAGTACTTC. Its translation is CASSLAHYEQYF.

The gene calls are TRBV5-3 and TRBJ2-5, with 9 bases identical to TRBD2. TRBV5-3 has ORF status, its function being uncertain. The CDR3 consists of 15 residues. The V and J ends lost 4 bases and 4 bases, in that order; junction bases with no gene match: 8. CDR3 nucleotide sequence: TGTGCCAGAAGCGTAGCGGGAGTTTATACAGAGACCCAGTACTTC. It translates to CARSVAGVYTETQYF.

The chain employs TRBV9 and TRBJ2-1; D gene unclear. Trimming left V 4 bases short and J 8 bases short, with 13 bases between. CDR3 length: 13 residues. CDR1 and CDR2 (germline): SGDLS, YYNGEE. In DNA form, the CDR3 reads TGTGCCAGCAGCCCCCCTAACCGGGATGAGCAGTTCTTC. Translation: CASSPPNRDEQFF. Supplemented by reference TRBV9 and TRBJ2-1, the full variable domain reads DSGVTQTPKHLITATGQRVTLRCSPRSGDLSVYWYQQSLDQGLQFLIQYYNGEERAKGNILERFSAQQFPDLHSELNLSSLELGDSALYFCASSPPNRDEQFFGPGTRLTVL.

This clone was observed a handful of times. The rearrangement links TRBV7-8 to TRBJ2-5, with D possibly TRBD2 on 6 matching bases. V lost 4 bases and J 5 bases, leaving 17 bases between the germline ends. The CDR3 totals 15 residues. Germline values: CDR1 SGHVS, CDR2 FQNEAQ. CDR3 sequence reads: CASSSSRERRETQYF. The DNA of the CDR3 is TGTGCCAGCAGCTCAAGTCGGGAGCGCCGGGAGACCCAGTACTTC.

The V call is TRBV5-6, the J call TRBJ1-4, with a weak D call TRBD1 (5 bases). The V gene's germline CDR1 is SGHDT and CDR2 YYEEEE. The V and J ends lost 4 bases and 8 bases respectively, with 15 bases between them. The CDR3 is made up of 14 amino acids. CDR3 sequence (DNA): TGTGCCAGCAGCGCAAGACAGCTCGGGGAAAAACTGTTTTTT. This gives the protein CASSARQLGEKLFF.

This clone was seen only a few times. The chain employs TRBV6-4 and TRBJ2-4; 9 bases align to TRBD1. V gave up 6 bases and J gave up 0 bases; unmatched junction bases: 3. Germline assignment: CDR1 MRHNA and CDR2 SNTAGT. This CDR3 comprises 15 residues. CDR3 in amino acids: CASSEDRGAKNIQYF. CDR3 bases: TGTGCCAGCAGCGAGGACAGGGGAGCCAAAAACATTCAGTACTTC.

This chain connects TRBV2 to TRBJ2-2; 10 bases are shared with TRBD2. Germline V gene data show CDR1 as SNHLY and CDR2 as FYNNEI. The trim removed 7 bases at V and 5 bases at J, leaving 13 bases unmatched. CDR3 size: 17 residues. CDR3 sequence (DNA): TGTGCCAGCAAGGGGGACCAGCTAGCGGGAGTGACCGGGGAGCTGTTTTTT. Protein product: CASKGDQLAGVTGELFF.

The chain links TRBV5-1 to TRBJ2-3; D is possibly TRBD1 (6 bases). This CDR3 is 15 amino acids long. V lost 0 bases, J lost 1 base, and 9 bases lay in between. Germline CDR1 reads SGHRS; CDR2 reads YFSETQ. As DNA, the CDR3 is TGCGCCAGCAGCTTGGAAGGGGGTGGCACAGATACGCAGTATTTT. It encodes CASSLEGGGTDTQYF.

In its sample, this clone was seen a few times. Here the CDR3 reads CASSVQGRFGNTIYF. The CDR3 bases are TGTGCCAGCAGCGTACAGGGGAGGTTTGGAAACACCATATATTTT. The chain joins TRBV6-1 to TRBJ1-3, with 7 nucleotides matching TRBD1. The CDR3 covers 15 residues. From germline, CDR1 is MNHNS and CDR2 SASEGT. V dropped 6 bases and J dropped 3; count of bases not matched to a gene: 8.

The chain joins TRBV28 to TRBJ1-4; D is undetermined. Trimming pared 7 bases from V and 7 bases from J, leaving 16 bases between. The CDR3 covers 14 residues. Germline loops: CDR1 MDHEN, CDR2 SYDVKM. The CDR3: CASTSGLRGEKLFF. The CDR3 DNA sequence: TGTGCCAGCACCTCCGGGCTACGGGGTGAAAAACTGTTTTTT.

This clone appeared a few times. The chain links TRBV2 to TRBJ2-6; possible D gene TRBD1, 6 bases. Germline V gene lookup returns CDR1 SNHLY and CDR2 FYNNEI. The CDR3 extends over 18 amino acids. V lost 2 bases to trimming and J lost 0 bases, with 14 bases between them. CDR3 loop: CASSEIWGHVSGANVLTF. DNA of the CDR3: TGTGCCAGCAGTGAAATTTGGGGACACGTCTCTGGGGCCAACGTCCTGACTTTC.

This clone has just one count. V is TRBV20-1 and J is TRBJ2-7; D might be TRBD1 (5 bases). From germline, CDR1 is DFQATT and CDR2 SNEGSKA (reference sequence). The CDR3 runs 11 residues. V lost 3 bases, J lost 6 bases, and 9 bases lay in between. The CDR3 spells CSASFQGEQYF. The CDR3 DNA reads TGCAGTGCTAGCTTCCAGGGCGAGCAGTACTTC.

The table lists this clone with a few counts. The chain recombines TRBV27 with TRBJ1-5; a weak D match, TRBD1 (5 bases). Trimming pared 6 bases from V and 1 base from J, leaving 19 bases between. Looked up from germline, CDR1 is MNHEY and CDR2 is SMNVEV (reference sequence). This CDR3 comprises 17 residues. The CDR3 region has the DNA TGTGCCAGCAGCTCGCGCGCTCAGGGTCGGAGCAATCAGCCCCAGCATTTT. Translated, it gives CASSSRAQGRSNQPQHF.

The rearrangement uses TRBV5-1 and TRBJ2-1; 7 nucleotides align to TRBD2. CDR3 length: 16 amino acids. Trimming removed 4 bases from V and 0 bases from J; junction bases left unmatched: 7. Germline CDR1 SGHRS, CDR2 YFSETQ. The CDR3 loop reads CASSPGDYSSYNEQFF. CDR3 nucleotides: TGCGCCAGCAGCCCTGGGGACTATAGCTCCTACAATGAGCAGTTCTTC.

V usage is TRBV18 and J usage is TRBJ1-3, with TRBD1 matching over 7 bases. CDR3 length equals 19 residues. Per germline, CDR1 KGHSH and CDR2 LQKENI. The trim removed 3 bases at V and 0 bases at J, leaving 14 bases unmatched. The CDR3 sequence is CASSPTGIRFASSGNTIYF. The CDR3 DNA reads as TGTGCCAGCTCACCGACAGGGATAAGGTTCGCCAGCTCTGGAAACACCATATATTTT. The variable domain in full, completed from reference TRBV18 and TRBJ1-3, reads NAGVMQNPRHLVRRRGQEARLRCSPMKGHSHVYWYRQLPEEGLKFMVYLQKENIIDESGMPKERFSAEFPKEGPSILRIQQVVRGDSAAYFCASSPTGIRFASSGNTIYFGEGSWLTVV.

This clone turned up a few times. The V gene is TRBV5-4, the J gene TRBJ2-1, with 11 bases aligning to TRBD2. Germline CDR1 reads SGHNT; CDR2 reads YYREEE (reference sequence). The CDR3 runs to 15 residues. The J segment lost 8 bases and the V segment lost 6 bases, leaving 10 bases of the junction unmatched. The CDR3 sequence: CASTQTTSGKDEQFF. As DNA, the CDR3 is TGTGCCAGCACCCAGACGACTAGCGGGAAGGATGAGCAGTTCTTC. Full variable domain (outside the CDR3, taken from reference TRBV5-4 and TRBJ2-1): ETGVTQSPTHLIKTRGQQVTLRCSSQSGHNTVSWYQQALGQGPQFIFQYYREEENGRGNFPPRFSGLQFPNYSSELNVNALELDDSALYLCASTQTTSGKDEQFFGPGTRLTVL.

This clone was observed a handful of times. The J gene is TRBJ1-4, the V gene TRBV5-1; 7 bases are shared with TRBD1. Losses at the gene ends were 4 bases for V and 6 bases for J; bases not matched to a gene: 21. The germline V gene encodes CDR1 SGHRS and CDR2 YFSETQ. This CDR3 is 19 amino acids long. CDR3 nucleotides: TGCGCCAGCAGCAGAGCCTTCTATCCTGACAGGGCCGGGGATGAAAAACTGTTTTTT. Its translation is CASSRAFYPDRAGDEKLFF.

The V gene is TRBV7-9, the J gene TRBJ1-2; 7 nucleotides align to TRBD1. Losses at the gene ends were 3 bases for V and 3 bases for J; bases not matched to a gene: 4. CDR3 length: 14 amino acids. CDR1 SEHNR and CDR2 FQNEAQ come from the germline V gene (reference sequence). CDR3 coding DNA: TGTGCCAGCAGCTTTAGACAGGGAGACTATGGCTACACCTTC. Protein product: CASSFRQGDYGYTF.

The table lists this clone with a few counts. The rearrangement uses TRBV27 and TRBJ2-1; a weak D match, TRBD1 (8 bases). Per germline, CDR1 MNHEY and CDR2 SMNVEV (reference sequence). The germline V and J ends were trimmed by 4 bases and 1 base, with 17 bases remaining between them. This CDR3 has 17 amino acids. In DNA form, the CDR3 reads TGTGCCAGCAGTTCAGATTACAGGGGGGGATCCTACAATGAGCAGTTCTTC. It translates to CASSSDYRGGSYNEQFF.

V is TRBV19 and J is TRBJ2-5; TRBD2 is a possible D gene (7 bases). The CDR3 runs 14 residues. V was cut by 8 bases and J by 5 bases, with 18 bases left in between. Germline-derived CDR1 and CDR2 are LNHDA and SQIVND (reference sequence). The CDR3 nucleotides are TGTGCCAGTTGGGGGGGCAGGGTTCAGGAGACCCAGTACTTC. Protein: CASWGGRVQETQYF.

The chain combines TRBV4-1 with TRBJ2-5; 7 bases line up with TRBD2. CDR1 and CDR2 from the germline V gene are MGHRA and YSYEKL. Trimming took 0 bases from V and 9 from J; bases not matched to a gene: 7. This CDR3 is built from 14 residues. CDR3 loop: CASSQDPGLGAQYF. The CDR3 nucleotides read TGCGCCAGCAGCCAAGATCCCGGACTAGGGGCCCAGTACTTC.

This sequence joins TRBV5-1 and TRBJ2-3, with 10 bases aligning to TRBD2. This CDR3 is built from 16 residues. Germline-derived CDR1 and CDR2 are SGHRS and YFSETQ. V shed 6 bases, J shed 0 bases, and the junction held 7 bases outside the gene matches. CDR3 DNA: TGCGCCAGCACCCCTAGCGGGAGAGCTAGCACAGATACGCAGTATTTT. Translating gives CASTPSGRASTDTQYF.